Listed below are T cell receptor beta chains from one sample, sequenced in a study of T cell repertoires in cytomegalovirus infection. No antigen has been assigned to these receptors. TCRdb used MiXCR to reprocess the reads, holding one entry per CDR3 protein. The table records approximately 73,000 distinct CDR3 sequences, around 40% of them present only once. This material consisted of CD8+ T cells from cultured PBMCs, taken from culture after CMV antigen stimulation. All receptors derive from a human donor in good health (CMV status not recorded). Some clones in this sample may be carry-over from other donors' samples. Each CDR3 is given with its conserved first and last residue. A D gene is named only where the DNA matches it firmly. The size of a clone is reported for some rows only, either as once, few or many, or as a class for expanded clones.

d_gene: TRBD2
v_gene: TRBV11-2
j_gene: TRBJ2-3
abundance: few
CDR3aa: CASSFYLAGGLTDTQYF
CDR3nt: TGTGCCAGCAGCTTTTACCTAGCGGGGGGGTTGACAGATACGCAGTATTTT

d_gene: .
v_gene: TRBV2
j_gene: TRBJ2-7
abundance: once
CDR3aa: CASSYGRSYEQYF
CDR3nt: TGTGCCAGCAGTTATGGCAGATCCTACGAGCAGTACTTC

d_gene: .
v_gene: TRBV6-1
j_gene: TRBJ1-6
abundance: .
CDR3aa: CASSGQSHNSPLHF
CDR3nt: TGTGCCAGCAGCGGACAGTCCCATAATTCACCCCTCCACTTT

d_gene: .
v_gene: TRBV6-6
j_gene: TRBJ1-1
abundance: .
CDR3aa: CASSVSGILLNTEAFF
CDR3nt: TGTGCCAGCAGTGTGTCAGGGATCCTCTTGAACACTGAAGCTTTCTTT

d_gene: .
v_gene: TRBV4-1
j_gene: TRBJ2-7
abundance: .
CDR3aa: CASSQDRAGYYEQYF
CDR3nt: TGCGCCAGCAGCCAAGACAGGGCCGGCTACTACGAGCAGTACTTC

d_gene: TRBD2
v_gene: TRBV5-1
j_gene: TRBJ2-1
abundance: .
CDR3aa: CASIGTSGGLGEQFF
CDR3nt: TGCGCCAGCATTGGGACTAGCGGGGGCCTGGGAGAGCAGTTCTTC

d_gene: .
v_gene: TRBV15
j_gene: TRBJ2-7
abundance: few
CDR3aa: CATSSDVGYEQYF
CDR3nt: TGTGCCACCAGCAGCGACGTGGGTTACGAGCAGTACTTC

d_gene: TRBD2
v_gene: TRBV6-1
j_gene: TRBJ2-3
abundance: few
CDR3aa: CASSEWTSGGADTQYF
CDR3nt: TGTGCCAGCAGTGAATGGACTAGCGGGGGCGCAGATACGCAGTATTTT

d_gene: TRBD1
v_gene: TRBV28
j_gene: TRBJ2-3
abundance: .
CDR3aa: CASSSDRVRTDTQYF
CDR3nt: TGTGCCAGCAGTTCGGACAGGGTGAGAACAGATACGCAGTATTTT

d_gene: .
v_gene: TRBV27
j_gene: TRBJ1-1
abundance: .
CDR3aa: CASSLWAVGTEAFF
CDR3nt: TGTGCCAGCAGTTTATGGGCGGTGGGCACTGAAGCTTTCTTT

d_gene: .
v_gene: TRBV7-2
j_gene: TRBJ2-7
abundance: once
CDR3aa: CASSSGTWGYEQYF
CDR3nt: TGTGCCAGCAGTTCGGGGACCTGGGGCTACGAGCAGTACTTC

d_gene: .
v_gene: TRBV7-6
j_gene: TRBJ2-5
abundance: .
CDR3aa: CASSFRKRDSETQYF
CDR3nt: TGTGCCAGCAGCTTTCGAAAGAGGGATTCGGAGACCCAGTACTTC

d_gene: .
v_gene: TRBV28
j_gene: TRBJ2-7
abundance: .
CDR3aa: CASKISGSPNRDEQYF
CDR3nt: TGTGCCAGCAAGATCTCAGGGAGCCCCAATCGCGACGAGCAGTACTTC

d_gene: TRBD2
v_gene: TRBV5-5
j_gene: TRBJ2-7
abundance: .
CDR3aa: CASSLGLAGDLYEQYF
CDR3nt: TGTGCCAGCAGCTTGGGACTAGCGGGGGACCTGTACGAGCAGTACTTC

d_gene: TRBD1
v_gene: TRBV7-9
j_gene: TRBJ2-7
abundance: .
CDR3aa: CASSPGTATYEQYF
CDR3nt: TGTGCCAGCAGCCCGGGGACAGCCACCTACGAGCAGTACTTC

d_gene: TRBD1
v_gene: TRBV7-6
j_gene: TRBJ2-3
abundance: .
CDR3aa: CASSLEARGQTDTQYF
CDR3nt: TGTGCTAGCAGTCTGGAGGCGAGGGGGCAGACAGATACGCAGTATTTT

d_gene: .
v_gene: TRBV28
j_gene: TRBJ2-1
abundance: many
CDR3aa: CASSLEVGLGNEQFF
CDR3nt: TGTGCCAGCAGTTTGGAGGTCGGGTTGGGGAATGAGCAGTTCTTC

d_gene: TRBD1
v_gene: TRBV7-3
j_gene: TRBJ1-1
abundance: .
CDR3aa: CASSISGGTEAFF
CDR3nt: TGTGCCAGCAGCATCTCAGGGGGCACTGAAGCTTTCTTT

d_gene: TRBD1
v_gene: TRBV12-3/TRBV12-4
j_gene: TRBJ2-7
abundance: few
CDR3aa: CASSSYDWTGRFTYEQYF
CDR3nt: TGTGCCAGCAGTTCCTATGACTGGACAGGTCGCTTCACCTACGAGCAGTACTTC

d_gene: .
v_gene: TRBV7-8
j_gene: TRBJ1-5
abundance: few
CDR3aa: CASSPRVGRPSYSNQPQHF
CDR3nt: TGTGCCAGCAGCCCTCGAGTGGGCAGGCCGAGCTATAGCAATCAGCCCCAGCATTTT

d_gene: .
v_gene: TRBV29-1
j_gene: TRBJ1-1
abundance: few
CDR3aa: CSVGYGTPGTEAFF
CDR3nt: TGCAGCGTTGGTTACGGGACACCCGGGACTGAAGCTTTCTTT

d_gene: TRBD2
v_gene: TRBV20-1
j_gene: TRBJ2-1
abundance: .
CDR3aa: CSARPGPAGDDEQFF
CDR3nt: TGCAGTGCTAGGCCCGGGCCAGCGGGGGACGATGAGCAGTTCTTC

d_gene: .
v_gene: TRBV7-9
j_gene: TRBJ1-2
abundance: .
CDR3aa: CASSGRLQGSYGYTF
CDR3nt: TGTGCCAGCAGCGGGCGATTACAGGGATCTTATGGCTACACCTTC

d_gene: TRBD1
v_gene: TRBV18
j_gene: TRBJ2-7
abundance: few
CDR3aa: CASSPSTGQGTYEQYF
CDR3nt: TGTGCCAGCTCACCATCGACGGGACAGGGTACCTACGAGCAGTACTTC

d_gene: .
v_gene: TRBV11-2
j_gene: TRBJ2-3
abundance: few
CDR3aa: CASSYQTSRRTDTQYF
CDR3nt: TGTGCCAGCAGCTACCAAACTAGCAGACGCACAGATACGCAGTATTTT

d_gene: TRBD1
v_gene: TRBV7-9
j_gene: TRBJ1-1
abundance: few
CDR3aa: CASSLREGGTGATRNEAFF
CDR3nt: TGTGCCAGCAGCTTAAGGGAGGGAGGGACAGGGGCCACTCGGAATGAAGCTTTCTTT

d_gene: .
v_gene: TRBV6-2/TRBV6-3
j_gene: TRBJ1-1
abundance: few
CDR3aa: CASSRGTGLETEAFF
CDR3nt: TGTGCCAGCAGTAGGGGAACAGGGTTGGAGACTGAAGCTTTCTTT

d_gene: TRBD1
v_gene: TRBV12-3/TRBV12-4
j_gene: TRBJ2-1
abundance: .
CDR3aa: CASTTGGTYNEQFF
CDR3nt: TGTGCCAGCACCACAGGGGGCACTTACAATGAGCAGTTCTTC

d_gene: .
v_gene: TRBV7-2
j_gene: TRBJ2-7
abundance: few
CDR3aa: CASSPPGGTVYEQYF
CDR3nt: TGTGCCAGCAGCCCTCCAGGGGGGACAGTCTACGAGCAGTACTTC

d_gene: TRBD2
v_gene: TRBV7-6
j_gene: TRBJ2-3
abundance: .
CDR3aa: CASSLGPPLAGGLSTDTQYF
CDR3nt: TGTGCCAGCAGCTTAGGCCCACCACTAGCGGGGGGGCTCAGCACAGATACGCAGTATTTT

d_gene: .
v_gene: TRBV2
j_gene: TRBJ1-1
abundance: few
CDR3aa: CASSTGRNTEAFF
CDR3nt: TGTGCCAGCAGTACAGGGAGGAACACTGAAGCTTTCTTT

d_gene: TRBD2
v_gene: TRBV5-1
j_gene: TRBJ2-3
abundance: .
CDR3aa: CASRSLAGGTDTQYF
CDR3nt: TGCGCCAGCAGGTCCCTAGCGGGGGGCACAGATACGCAGTATTTT

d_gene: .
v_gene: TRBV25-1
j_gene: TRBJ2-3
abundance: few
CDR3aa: CASSESMVGGVDTQYF
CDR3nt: TGTGCCAGCAGTGAATCCATGGTAGGGGGAGTCGATACGCAGTATTTT

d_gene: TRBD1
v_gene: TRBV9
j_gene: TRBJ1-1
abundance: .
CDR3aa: CASSVNRDRDSEAFF
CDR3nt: TGTGCCAGCAGCGTGAACCGGGACAGGGATAGTGAAGCTTTCTTT

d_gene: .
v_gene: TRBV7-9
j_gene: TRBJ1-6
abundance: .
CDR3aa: CASSYDRMSSYNSPLHF
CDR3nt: TGTGCCAGCAGTTATGACCGGATGAGCTCCTATAATTCACCCCTCCACTTT

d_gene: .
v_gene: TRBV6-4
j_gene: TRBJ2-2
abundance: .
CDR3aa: CASSDREAGELFF
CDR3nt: TGTGCCAGCAGTGACAGGGAGGCCGGGGAGCTGTTTTTT

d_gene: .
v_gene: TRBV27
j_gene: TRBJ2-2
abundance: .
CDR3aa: CASSLWPGELFF
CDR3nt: TGTGCCAGCAGTTTGTGGCCCGGGGAGCTGTTTTTT

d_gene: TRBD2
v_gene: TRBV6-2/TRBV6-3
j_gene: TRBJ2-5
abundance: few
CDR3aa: CASSRGLAGAPRKETQYF
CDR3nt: TGTGCCAGCAGCCGAGGACTAGCGGGGGCTCCTCGGAAAGAGACCCAGTACTTC

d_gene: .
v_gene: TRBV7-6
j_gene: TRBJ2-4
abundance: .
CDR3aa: CASAGTKNIQYF
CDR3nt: TGTGCTTCTGCAGGGACGAAAAACATTCAGTACTTC

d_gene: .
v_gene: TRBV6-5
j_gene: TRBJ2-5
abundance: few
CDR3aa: CASSYSIGLTQETQYF
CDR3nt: TGTGCCAGCAGTTACTCGATTGGCTTAACCCAAGAGACCCAGTACTTC

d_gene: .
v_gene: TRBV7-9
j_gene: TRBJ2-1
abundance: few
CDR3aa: CASSGLYNEQFF
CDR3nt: TGTGCCAGCAGTGGTCTTTACAATGAGCAGTTCTTC

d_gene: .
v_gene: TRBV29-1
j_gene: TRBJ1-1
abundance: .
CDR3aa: CSVEGRRQVANTEAFF
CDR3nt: TGCAGCGTTGAAGGCCGGCGGCAGGTTGCGAACACTGAAGCTTTCTTT

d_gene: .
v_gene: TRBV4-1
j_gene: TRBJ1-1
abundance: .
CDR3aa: CASSQAANTEAFF
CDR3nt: TGCGCCAGCAGCCAAGCCGCGAACACTGAAGCTTTCTTT

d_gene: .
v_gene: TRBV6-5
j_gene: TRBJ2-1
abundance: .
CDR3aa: CASSSSPIREQFF
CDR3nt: TGTGCCAGCAGTTCGAGTCCTATACGGGAGCAGTTCTTC

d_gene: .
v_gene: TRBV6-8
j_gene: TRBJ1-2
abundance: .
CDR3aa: CASSYSADSYGYTF
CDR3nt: TGTGCCAGCAGTTACTCAGCCGACAGCTATGGCTACACCTTC

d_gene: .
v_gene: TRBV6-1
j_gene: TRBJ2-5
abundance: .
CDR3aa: CASSTQYQETQYF
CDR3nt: TGTGCCAGCAGCACTCAGTACCAAGAGACCCAGTACTTC

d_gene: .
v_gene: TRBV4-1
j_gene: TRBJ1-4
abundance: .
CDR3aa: CASSQDNTGRRISTNEKLFF
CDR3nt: TGCGCCAGCAGCCAAGATAATACGGGACGGAGAATATCAACTAATGAAAAACTGTTTTTT

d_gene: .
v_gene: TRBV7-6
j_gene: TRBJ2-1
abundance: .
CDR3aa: CASSLGGHEQFF
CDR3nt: TGTGCCAGCAGCTTAGGGGGTCATGAGCAGTTCTTC

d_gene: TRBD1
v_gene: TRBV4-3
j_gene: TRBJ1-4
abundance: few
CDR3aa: CASSPETGGTGGTNEKLFF
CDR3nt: TGCGCCAGCAGCCCAGAGACAGGGGGGACGGGAGGAACTAATGAAAAACTGTTTTTT

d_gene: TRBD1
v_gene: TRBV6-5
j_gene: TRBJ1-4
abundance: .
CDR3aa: CASSYGTGQSEKLFF
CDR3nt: TGTGCCAGCAGTTACGGGACAGGCCAGTCTGAAAAACTGTTTTTT

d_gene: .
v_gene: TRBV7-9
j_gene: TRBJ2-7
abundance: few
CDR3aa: CASSLVIFGGVEQYF
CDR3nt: TGTGCCAGCAGCTTAGTAATATTCGGCGGCGTCGAGCAGTACTTC

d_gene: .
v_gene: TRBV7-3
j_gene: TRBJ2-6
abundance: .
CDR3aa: CASSLLLAGRPGTGANVLTF
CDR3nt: TGTGCCAGCAGCTTATTATTGGCAGGTCGTCCGGGGACTGGGGCCAACGTCCTGACTTTC